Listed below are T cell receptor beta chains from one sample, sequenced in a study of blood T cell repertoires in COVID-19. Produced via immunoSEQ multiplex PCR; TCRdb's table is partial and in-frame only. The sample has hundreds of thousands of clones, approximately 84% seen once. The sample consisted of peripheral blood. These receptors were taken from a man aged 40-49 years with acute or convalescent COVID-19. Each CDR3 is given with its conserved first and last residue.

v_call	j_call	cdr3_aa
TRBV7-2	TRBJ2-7	CASSPTGTSVYEQYF
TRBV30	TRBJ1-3	CAWGEGRGAGNTIYF
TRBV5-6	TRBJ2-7	CASSPGGTREQYF
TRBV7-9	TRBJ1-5	CASSFSMGQGDQPQHF
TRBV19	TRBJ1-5	CASRTSGQGYNNQPQHF
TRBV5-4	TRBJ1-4	CASSYGFGDEKLFF
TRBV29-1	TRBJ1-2	CSVVQDYGYTF
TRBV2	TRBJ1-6	CASSAQGGNSPLHF
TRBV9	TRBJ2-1	CASSQGGYNEQFF
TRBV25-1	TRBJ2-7	CASSEGRRNRGLDEQYF
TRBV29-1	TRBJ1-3	CSVGTSNSGNTIYF
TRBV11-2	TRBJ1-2	CASSLTSYGYTF
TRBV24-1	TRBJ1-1	CATSDAGNTEAFF
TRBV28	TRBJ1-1	CASSLSVNTEAFF
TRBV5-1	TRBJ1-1	CASSPGAGDTEAFF
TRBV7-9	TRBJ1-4	CASSSAAENEKLFF
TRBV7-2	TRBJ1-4	CASSTRGGLNEKLFF
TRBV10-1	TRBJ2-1	CARTNNEQFF
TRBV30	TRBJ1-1	CAWSVLDRVYTEAFF
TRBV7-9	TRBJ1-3	CASSLGSRTTSGNTIYF
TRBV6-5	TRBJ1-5	CASTGDFNQPQHF
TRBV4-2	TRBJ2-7	CASSQDWGGAGQGSYEQYF
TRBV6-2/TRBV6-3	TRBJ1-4	CASSPDRDRFFLFF
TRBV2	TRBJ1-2	CASSGRYGPDGYGYTF
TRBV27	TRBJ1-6	CASSFYLVDSPLHF
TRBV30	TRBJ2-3	CAWSVGTGGTDTQYF
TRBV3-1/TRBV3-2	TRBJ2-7	CASSQAGVEQYF
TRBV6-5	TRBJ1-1	CASSYSAGAPEAFF
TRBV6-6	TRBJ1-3	CASSPQGAGGNTIYF
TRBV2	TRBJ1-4	CASTRNSNEKLFF
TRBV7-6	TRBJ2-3	CASSGTGVRSDTQYF
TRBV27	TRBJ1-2	CASSPRAGTYYGYTF
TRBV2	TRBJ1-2	CASRGGTALRGYGYTF
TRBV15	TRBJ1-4	CATSMDRVGQTNEKLFF
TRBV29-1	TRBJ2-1	CSADRSLRDRGANEQFF
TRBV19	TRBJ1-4	CASIPGQDNEKLFF
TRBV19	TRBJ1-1	CASSLGQGWTEAFF
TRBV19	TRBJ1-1	CASRRTGGAGTEAFF
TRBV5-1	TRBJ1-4	CASSSGQGREKLFF
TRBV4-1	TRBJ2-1	CASSQGLAGGLLRGDEQFF
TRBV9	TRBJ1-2	CASSAYSYPNYGYTF
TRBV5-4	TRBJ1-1	CASSLPGTGNTEAFF
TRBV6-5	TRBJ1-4	CASTKTGRREKLFF
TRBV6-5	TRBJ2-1	CASSYTSGGALEQFF
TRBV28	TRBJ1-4	CASSSGGAAEKLFF
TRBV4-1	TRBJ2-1	CASSQDQDRVQRGNEQFF
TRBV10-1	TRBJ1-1	CASRARGNTEAFF
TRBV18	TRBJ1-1	CASSLTGGIDTEAFF
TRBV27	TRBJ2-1	CASGRDRGLNEQFF
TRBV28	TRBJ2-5	CASSSNRRRETQYF
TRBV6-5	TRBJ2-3	CASQEAGADTQYF
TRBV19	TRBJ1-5	CASSIVSGNNQPQHF
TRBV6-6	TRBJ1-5	CASSDGRNNQPQHF